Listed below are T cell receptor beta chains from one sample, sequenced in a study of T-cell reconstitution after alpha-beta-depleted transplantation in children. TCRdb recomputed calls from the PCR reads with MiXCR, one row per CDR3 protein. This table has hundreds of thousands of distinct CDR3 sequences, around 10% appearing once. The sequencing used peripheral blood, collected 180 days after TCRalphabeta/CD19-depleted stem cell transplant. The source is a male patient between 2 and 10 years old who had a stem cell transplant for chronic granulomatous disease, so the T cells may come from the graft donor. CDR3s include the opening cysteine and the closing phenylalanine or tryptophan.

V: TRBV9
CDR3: CASSVEGRGTQYF

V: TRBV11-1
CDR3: CASSFLPGGGNYNEQFF

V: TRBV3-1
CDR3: CASSQVRDRGSYEQYF

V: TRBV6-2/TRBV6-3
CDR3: CASTAGLNGYTF

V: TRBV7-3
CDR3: CASSLRQGDIDTQYF

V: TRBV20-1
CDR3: CSASGEGAGESETQYF

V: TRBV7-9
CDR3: CASSLSYRPYEQYF

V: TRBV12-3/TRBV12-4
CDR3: CASSFRLATQYF

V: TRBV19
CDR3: CASRQFLAGEEFF

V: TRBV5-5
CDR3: CASSLARVNEQFF

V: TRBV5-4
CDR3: CASSFISSSSYEQYF

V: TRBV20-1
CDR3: CSAKDLAGEEQYF

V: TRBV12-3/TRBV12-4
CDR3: CASRPDGRRGYTF

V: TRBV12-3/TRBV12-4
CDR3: CASSFMSGGVVGELFF

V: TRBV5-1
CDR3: CASSLDREGTEAFF

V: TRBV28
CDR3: CASTITGKLQETQYF

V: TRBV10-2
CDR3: CASSGRGGYYGYTF

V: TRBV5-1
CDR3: CASSHGLGGSSSTDTQYF

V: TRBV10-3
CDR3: CAISDNKGTSGRGTAKNIQYF

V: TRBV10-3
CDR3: CAIRMTGGAETQYF

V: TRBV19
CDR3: CASSMQMSTGELFF

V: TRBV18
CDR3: CASSPPRVGPYQETQYF

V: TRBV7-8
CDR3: CASRKGRGDTDTQYF

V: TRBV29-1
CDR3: CSVAGTSSSEQYF

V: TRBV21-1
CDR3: CASSNGGPTDTQYF

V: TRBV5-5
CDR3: CASRRGTDTYEQYF

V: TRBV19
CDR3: CASSIAGASGELFF

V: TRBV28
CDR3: CASSNFGDGYTF

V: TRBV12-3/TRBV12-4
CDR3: CASSPRRGAGDTQYF

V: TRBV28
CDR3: CASSLLRDRRETQYF

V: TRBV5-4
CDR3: CASSLAPAETQYF

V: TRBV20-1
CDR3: CSARDAGPSYEQYF

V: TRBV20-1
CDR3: CSARDRVFSYNEQFF

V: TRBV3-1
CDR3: CASSEQGRFNTEAFF

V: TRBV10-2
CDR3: CASSVPRAGEAFF

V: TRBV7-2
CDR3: CASNLVDSPLHF

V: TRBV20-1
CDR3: CSAKPGGGQPQHF

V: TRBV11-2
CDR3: CASSLKGGWSGEQYF

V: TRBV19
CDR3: CASSIVGHGNQPQHF

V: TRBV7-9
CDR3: CASSSTGPYYNEQFF

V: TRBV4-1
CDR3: CASSHVTTRAPDTQYF

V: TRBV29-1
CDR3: CSAGGLAEIPYEQYF

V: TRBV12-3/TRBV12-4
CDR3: CASRPGTSGRVGADTQYF

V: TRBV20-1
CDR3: CSARDRLAAYEQYF

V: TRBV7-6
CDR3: CASSLADRGGSYEQYF

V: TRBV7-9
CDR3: CASSRGGFDEKLFF

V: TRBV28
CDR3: CASRRDTSTDTQYF

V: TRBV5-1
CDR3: CASSSGLAELQETQYF

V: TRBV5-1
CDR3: CASSLSGWDGSYEQYF

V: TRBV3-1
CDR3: CASSQRVVGADTQYF

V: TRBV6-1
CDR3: CASSDWGERSPLHF